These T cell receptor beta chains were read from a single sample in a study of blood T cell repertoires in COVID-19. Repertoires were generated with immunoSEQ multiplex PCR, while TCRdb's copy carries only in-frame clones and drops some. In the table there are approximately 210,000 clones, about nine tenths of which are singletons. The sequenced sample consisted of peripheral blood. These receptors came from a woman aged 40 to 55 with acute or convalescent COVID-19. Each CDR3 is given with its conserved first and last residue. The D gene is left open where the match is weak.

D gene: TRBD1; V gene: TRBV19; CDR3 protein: CASSNRQGALDQPQHF
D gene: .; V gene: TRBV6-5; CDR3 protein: CASTEPGGSAQHF
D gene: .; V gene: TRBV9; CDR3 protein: CASSREEPRQTGELFF
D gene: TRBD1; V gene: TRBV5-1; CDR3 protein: CASSAGGSGGYTF
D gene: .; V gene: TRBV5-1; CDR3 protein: CASSLMVSAGPYNEQFF
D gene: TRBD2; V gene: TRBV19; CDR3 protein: CASSIPGGRAGELFF
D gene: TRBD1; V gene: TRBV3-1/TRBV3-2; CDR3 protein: CASSQPGTGSYGYTF
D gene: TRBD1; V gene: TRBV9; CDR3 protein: CASSVGQGAQPQHF
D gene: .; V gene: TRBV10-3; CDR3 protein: CAISEGGRLVDNEQFF
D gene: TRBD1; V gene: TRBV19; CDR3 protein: CASSTFPGGSEAFF
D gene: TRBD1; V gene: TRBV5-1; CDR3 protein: CASSLGQGANQPQHF
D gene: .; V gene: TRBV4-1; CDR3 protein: CASSFVAGGYEKLFF
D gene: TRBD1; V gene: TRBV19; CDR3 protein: CASSTDRGRNTGELFF
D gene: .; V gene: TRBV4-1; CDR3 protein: CASSQGRTNLALFEDPRHTQYF
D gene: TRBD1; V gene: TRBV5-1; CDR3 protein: CASGVDRGNTEAFF
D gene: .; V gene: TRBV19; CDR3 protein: CASSTDSPGSNQPQHF
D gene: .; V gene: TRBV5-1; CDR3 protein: CASSTGPRGEKLFF
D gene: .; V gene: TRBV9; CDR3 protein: CASSVAFPHRISSGNTIYF
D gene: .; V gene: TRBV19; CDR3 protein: CASSIRASGGARGDYGYTF
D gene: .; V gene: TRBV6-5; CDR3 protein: CASSSYSNQPQHF
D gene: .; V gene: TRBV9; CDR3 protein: CASSVGRGGQPLNEKLFF